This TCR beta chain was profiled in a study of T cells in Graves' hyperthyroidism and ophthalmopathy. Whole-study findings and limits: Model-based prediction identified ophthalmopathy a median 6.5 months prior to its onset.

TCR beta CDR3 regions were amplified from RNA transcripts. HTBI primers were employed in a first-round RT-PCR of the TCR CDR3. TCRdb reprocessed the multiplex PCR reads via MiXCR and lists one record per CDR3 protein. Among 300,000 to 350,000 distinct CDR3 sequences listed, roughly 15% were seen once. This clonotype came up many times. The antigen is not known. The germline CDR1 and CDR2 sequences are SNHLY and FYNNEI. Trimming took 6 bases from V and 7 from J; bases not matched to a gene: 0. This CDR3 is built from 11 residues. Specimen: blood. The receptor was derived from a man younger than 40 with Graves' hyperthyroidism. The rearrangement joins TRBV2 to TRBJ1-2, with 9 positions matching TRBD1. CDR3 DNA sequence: TGTGCCAGCAGGGACAGGGGTGGCTACACCTTC. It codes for CASRDRGGYTF. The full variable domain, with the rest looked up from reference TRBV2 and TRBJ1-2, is EPEVTQTPSHQVTQMGQEVILRCVPISNHLYFYWYRQILGQKVEFLVSFYNNEISEKSEIFDDQFSVERPDGSNFTLKIRSTKLEDSAMYFCASRDRGGYTFGSGTRLTVV.